In its sample, the clone carrying this T cell receptor (beta chain) was seen a few times. The antigen remains unidentified. This CDR3 is built from 20 residues. CDR1 is MNHNY and CDR2 is SVGAGI in the germline V gene (reference sequence). Trimming took 5 bases from V and 0 from J; bases not matched to a gene: 14. The record originates from a study of T cell repertoires in cytomegalovirus infection. At the level of the study: Recently identified HLA-C-restricted and well-studied HLA-B-restricted CMV epitopes were used.

Study-wide findings and caveats: HLA-C-restricted CMV-specific TCR beta clonotypes prevailed in the ex vivo response.

One entry per CDR3 protein, called by TCRdb with MiXCR from the reads. The data hold under 150,000 distinct CDR3 sequences, with 30% observed a single time. This receptor was identified in a human donor in good health (CMV status not recorded). Some clones in this sample may be carry-over from other donors' samples. The rearrangement links TRBV6-6 to TRBJ2-1; 12 nucleotides line up with TRBD2. This sample comprised CD8+ T cells from cultured PBMCs, obtained from culture after CMV antigen stimulation. CDR3 amino acids: CASSTRTSGGRTSSYNEQFF. CDR3 DNA sequence: TGTGCCAGCAGTACCCGTACTAGCGGGGGGCGTACGAGCTCCTACAATGAGCAGTTCTTC.